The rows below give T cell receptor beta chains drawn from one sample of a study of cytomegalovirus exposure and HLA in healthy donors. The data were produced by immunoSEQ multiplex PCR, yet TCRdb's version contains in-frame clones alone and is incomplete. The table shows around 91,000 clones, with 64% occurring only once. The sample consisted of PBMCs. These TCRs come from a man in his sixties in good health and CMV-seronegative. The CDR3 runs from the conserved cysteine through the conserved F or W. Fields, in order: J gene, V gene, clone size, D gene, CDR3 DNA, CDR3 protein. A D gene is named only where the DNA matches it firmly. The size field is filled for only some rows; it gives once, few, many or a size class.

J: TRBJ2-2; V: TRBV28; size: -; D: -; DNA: TGTGCCAGCAGTTTAATTCCGGGAGTAGGCACCGGGGAGCTGTTTTTT; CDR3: CASSLIPGVGTGELFF
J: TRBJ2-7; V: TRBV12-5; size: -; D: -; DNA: TGTGCTAGTGGTTCGCCACCTAGCGAGAGGAACGAGCAGTACTTC; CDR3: CASGSPPSERNEQYF
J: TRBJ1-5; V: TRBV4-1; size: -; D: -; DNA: TGCGCCAGCGCGGGGGGCCAGGGGATTGGCCAGCCCCAGCATTTT; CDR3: CASAGGQGIGQPQHF
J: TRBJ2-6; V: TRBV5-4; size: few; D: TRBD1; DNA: TGTGCCAGCAGGTCATTTGGGGGGGACAGGGGAAGTGGGGCCAACGTCCTGACTTTC; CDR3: CASRSFGGDRGSGANVLTF
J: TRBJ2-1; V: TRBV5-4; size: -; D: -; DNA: TGTGCCAGCAGCTTCTTTCATGAGCAGTTCTTC; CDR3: CASSFFHEQFF
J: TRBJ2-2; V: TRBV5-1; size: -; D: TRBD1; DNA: TGCGCCAGCAGAGTCGGGACAGGGGGCGCCGGCGGGGAGCTGTTTTTT; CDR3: CASRVGTGGAGGELFF
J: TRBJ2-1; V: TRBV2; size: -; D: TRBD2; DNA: TGTGCCACCTCACCTTCCGGGACTAGCGGGACCAAACGGGCTAGAAATGAGCAGTTCTTC; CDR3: CATSPSGTSGTKRARNEQFF
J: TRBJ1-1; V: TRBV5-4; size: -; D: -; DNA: TGTGCCAGCAGGTACGGAGGCATGAACACTGAAGCTTTCTTT; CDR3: CASRYGGMNTEAFF
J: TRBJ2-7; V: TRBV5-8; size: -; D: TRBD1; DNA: TGTGCCAGCAGCTTGGGACAGGGGAGGAACGAGCAGTACTTC; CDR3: CASSLGQGRNEQYF
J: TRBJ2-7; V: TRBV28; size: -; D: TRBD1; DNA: TGTGCCAGCAGTTTCGGCGACAGGGCCCTCCCGGGGTACTTC; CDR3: CASSFGDRALPGYF
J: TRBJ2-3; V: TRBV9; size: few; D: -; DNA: TGTGCCAGCACCAAATCCGGAGGCACAGATACGCAGTATTTT; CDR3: CASTKSGGTDTQYF
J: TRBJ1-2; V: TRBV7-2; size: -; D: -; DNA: TGTGCCAGCAGCTTAGACAGCTATGGCTACACCTTC; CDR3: CASSLDSYGYTF
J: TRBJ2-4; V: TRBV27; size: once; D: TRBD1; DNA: TGTGCCAGCGCTACAGGGGGAGTATCTCTAGCCAAAAACATTCAGTATTTC; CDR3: CASATGGVSLAKNIQYF
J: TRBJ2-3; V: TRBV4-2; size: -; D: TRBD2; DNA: TGTGCCAGCAGCCAAGGCATTCGGGGGGGGGATACGCAGTATTTT; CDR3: CASSQGIRGGDTQYF
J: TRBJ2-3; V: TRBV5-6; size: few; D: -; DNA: TGTGCCAGCAGCTTGGATCTAGCTAGCACAGATACGCAGTATTTT; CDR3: CASSLDLASTDTQYF
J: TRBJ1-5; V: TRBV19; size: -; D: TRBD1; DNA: TGTGCCAGTAGTGCCCGGGACAGGGGTACAGGCAATCAGCCCCAGCATTTT; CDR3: CASSARDRGTGNQPQHF
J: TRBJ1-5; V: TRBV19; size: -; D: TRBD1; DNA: TGTGCCAGTAGGTCATGGGGACAGGGAACGCAGCCCCAGCATTTT; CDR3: CASRSWGQGTQPQHF
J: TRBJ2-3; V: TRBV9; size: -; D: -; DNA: TGTGCCGGAAAAATTGGGGCTAGGACAGATACGCAGTATTTT; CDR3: CAGKIGARTDTQYF
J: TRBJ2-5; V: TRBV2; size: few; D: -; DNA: TGTGCCGTTCGACAGGTGGGACTATATCAAGAGACCCAGTACTTC; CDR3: CAVRQVGLYQETQYF
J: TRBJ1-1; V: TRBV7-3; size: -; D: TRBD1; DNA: TGTGCCAGCAGGCGAACAGGGGGATCTACGAACACTGAAGCTTTCTTT; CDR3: CASRRTGGSTNTEAFF